This T cell receptor (beta chain) was captured by sequencing in a study of T cell changes during pregnancy in multiple sclerosis. The method was immunoSEQ multiplex PCR; TCRdb's version includes in-frame clones alone and lacks a portion of them. The repertoire includes 40,000 to 55,000 clones, approximately 94% of them detected once, and around 4.7% sits in the top ten. The CDR3 loop spans 14 amino acids. The germline CDR1 and CDR2 sequences are MNHEY and SMNVEV (reference sequence). The V end lost 7 bases, the J end lost 7 bases, and 20 bases lay between the germline ends. The sequence derives from a female donor with multiple sclerosis, enrolled in a pregnancy study. The chain recombines TRBV27 with TRBJ2-7; perhaps TRBD2 as D (7 bases). The material sequenced was CD8+ T cells from peripheral blood mononuclear cells, taken in the first trimester of pregnancy. CDR3 in amino acids: CASTPVGGVSEQYF. The CDR3 DNA reads TGTGCCAGCACCCCGGTAGGGGGGGTGAGTGAGCAGTACTTC.